This is a list of T cell receptor beta chains from one sample in a study of blood T cell repertoires in COVID-19. TCRdb's copy holds only in-frame clones and misses some; the assay was immunoSEQ multiplex PCR. The sample lists 70,000 to 90,000 clones; around 79% were seen once. The sequenced sample consisted of peripheral blood. These receptors were obtained from a human donor in a cohort sampled during active COVID-19. Both conserved end residues are part of each CDR3. A D gene is named only where the DNA matches it firmly. For some rows the clone size is stated as once, few or many, or as a class when expanded; others skip it.

cdr3_aa,cdr3_nt,d_call,v_call,clone_size,j_call
CASSLAMGGTYEQYF,TGTGCCAGCAGCCTCGCCATGGGGGGGACCTACGAGCAGTACTTC,TRBD2,TRBV4-2,NA,TRBJ2-7
CASSMTGRNTEAFF,TGCGCCAGCAGCATGACAGGTCGCAACACTGAAGCTTTCTTT,NA,TRBV5-1,NA,TRBJ1-1
CASSQDLRSSYNEQFF,TGCGCCAGCAGCCAGGATTTACGGAGCTCCTACAATGAGCAGTTCTTC,NA,TRBV4-1,few,TRBJ2-1
CASSLGWERDLKFF,TGTGCCAGCAGTTTAGGGTGGGAGCGGGATTTGAAGTTCTTC,TRBD2,TRBV27,once,TRBJ2-1
CASSLAESAGYTF,TGTGCCAGCAGTTTGGCGGAATCGGCCGGCTACACCTTC,NA,TRBV6-5,NA,TRBJ1-2
CSASRPTSAYEQYF,TGCAGTGCTAGTAGGCCGACTAGTGCCTACGAGCAGTACTTC,NA,TRBV20-1,NA,TRBJ2-7
CASNVPGLGIGTDTQYF,TGTGCCAGCAACGTCCCGGGACTAGGGATCGGCACAGATACGCAGTATTTT,TRBD2,TRBV5-6,NA,TRBJ2-3
CASSFTGSPQDTQYF,TGTGCCAGCAGTTTCACCGGGTCCCCCCAAGATACGCAGTATTTT,NA,TRBV7-9,few,TRBJ2-3
CASSRQGNTEAFF,TGTGCCAGCAGTCGGCAGGGGAACACTGAAGCTTTCTTT,NA,TRBV12-3/TRBV12-4,NA,TRBJ1-1
CASKRITTGNTIYF,TGTGCCAGCAAGAGGATTACTACTGGAAACACCATATATTTT,NA,TRBV2,NA,TRBJ1-3
CASSQSTEETQYF,TGTGCCAGCAGCCAATCGACAGAAGAGACCCAGTACTTC,NA,TRBV3-1/TRBV3-2,few,TRBJ2-5
CASSLVGQPYQPQHF,TGTGCCAGCAGCTTGGTGGGGCAGCCCTATCAGCCCCAGCATTTT,NA,TRBV5-6,NA,TRBJ1-5
CASSLQEGDTIYF,TGCGCCAGCAGCTTGCAGGAGGGAGACACCATATATTTT,NA,TRBV5-1,NA,TRBJ1-3
CASSQDRVGRFFGANVLTF,TGTGCCAGCAGCCAAGACAGGGTTGGACGGTTTTTCGGGGCCAACGTCCTGACTTTC,TRBD1,TRBV5-4,NA,TRBJ2-6
CASSREGMARYNEQFF,TGTGCCAGCTCGCGGGAGGGGATGGCTCGCTACAATGAGCAGTTCTTC,TRBD2,TRBV18,NA,TRBJ2-1
CASSERSGSEGYGYTF,TGTGCCAGCAGTGAAAGATCGGGCAGTGAGGGCTATGGCTACACCTTC,NA,TRBV6-1,NA,TRBJ1-2
CASSPGLADQETQYF,TGTGCCAGCTCCCCGGGACTAGCGGACCAAGAGACCCAGTACTTC,TRBD2,TRBV18,once,TRBJ2-5
CASSLGPGGQETQYF,TGTGCCAGCAGCTTAGGCCCAGGGGGCCAAGAGACCCAGTACTTC,TRBD1,TRBV11-1,once,TRBJ2-5
CASRDRGGEQFF,TGTGCCAGCCGAGACCGAGGAGGTGAGCAGTTCTTC,NA,TRBV6-4,once,TRBJ2-1
CASSDPGAYEQYF,TGCGCCAGCAGTGATCCGGGGGCCTACGAGCAGTACTTC,NA,TRBV10-1,many,TRBJ2-7
CASSLEGQNYEQYF,TGCGCCAGCAGCTTGGAGGGACAGAACTACGAGCAGTACTTC,TRBD1,TRBV5-1,NA,TRBJ2-7
CASSSRLASLLYNEQFF,TGTGCCAGCAGCTCCCGACTAGCGAGCCTTCTGTACAATGAGCAGTTCTTC,TRBD2,TRBV13,once,TRBJ2-1
CASSAFRDREQFF,TGTGCCAGCAGTGCGTTCCGGGACAGGGAGCAGTTCTTC,TRBD1,TRBV12-3/TRBV12-4,NA,TRBJ2-1
CASSPGSSGSTEAFF,TGTGCCAGCTCTCCCGGGAGTTCAGGTTCTACTGAAGCTTTCTTT,NA,TRBV18,NA,TRBJ1-1
CASRRIPGRGPWGGEQYF,TGTGCCAGCAGGCGAATCCCCGGAAGGGGCCCCTGGGGGGGGGAGCAGTACTTC,NA,TRBV21-1,NA,TRBJ2-7
CASSQDTGLAQHF,TGCGCCAGCAGCCAAGACACAGGCTTAGCCCAGCATTTT,NA,TRBV4-3,NA,TRBJ1-5
CASSLSDSPVEAFF,TGTGCCAGCAGTTTATCCGACAGCCCCGTCGAGGCTTTCTTT,NA,TRBV28,NA,TRBJ1-1
CASSTYMNTEAFF,TGTGCCAGCAGTACCTATATGAACACTGAAGCTTTCTTT,NA,TRBV12-3/TRBV12-4,NA,TRBJ1-1
CASSSTTSVDTQYF,TGTGCCAGCAGTTCCACTACTAGCGTAGATACGCAGTATTTT,TRBD2,TRBV28,NA,TRBJ2-3
CASSPGLAGVDEQFF,TGTGCCAGCTCACCGGGACTAGCGGGAGTCGATGAGCAGTTCTTC,TRBD2,TRBV18,once,TRBJ2-1
CASSFLFSGRQEYEQYF,TGTGCCAGCAGCTTCCTCTTTAGCGGGAGACAAGAGTACGAGCAGTACTTC,TRBD2,TRBV5-4,NA,TRBJ2-7
CASSELGTEGNEQFF,TGTGCCAGCAGTGAATTGGGGACAGAGGGCAATGAGCAGTTCTTC,TRBD1,TRBV6-1,NA,TRBJ2-1
CASSPTGGFPYNEQFF,TGTGCCAGCAGCCCAACGGGGGGGTTTCCCTACAATGAGCAGTTCTTC,TRBD2,TRBV25-1,NA,TRBJ2-1
CASSGTGDSIQYF,TGTGCCAGTAGCGGGACAGGGGACAGCATTCAGTACTTC,TRBD1,TRBV19,few,TRBJ2-4
CASSDRQGWGAGARQDTQYF,TGTGCCAGCAGTGATCGGCAGGGCTGGGGAGCGGGAGCAAGGCAAGATACGCAGTATTTT,TRBD2,TRBV2,once,TRBJ2-3
CASGQGISYEQYF,TGTGCCAGCGGACAGGGAATTAGTTACGAGCAGTACTTC,TRBD1,TRBV5-6,NA,TRBJ2-7
CASSPLAGEGYEQYF,TGTGCCAGTAGTCCGCTAGCGGGGGAGGGCTACGAGCAGTACTTC,TRBD2,TRBV19,NA,TRBJ2-7
CASSQGNGDNEQFF,TGTGCCAGCAGCCAAGGGAATGGAGACAATGAGCAGTTCTTC,NA,TRBV3-1/TRBV3-2,NA,TRBJ2-1
CASSIPDTLYGYTF,TGTGCCAGTAGTATACCGGACACCCTCTATGGCTACACCTTC,NA,TRBV19,NA,TRBJ1-2
CASSPWRDDTGELFF,TGTGCCAGCTCACCCTGGAGGGATGACACCGGGGAGCTGTTTTTT,NA,TRBV18,few,TRBJ2-2
CASAQGPETQYF,TGTGCCAGTGCTCAGGGTCCGGAGACCCAGTACTTC,NA,TRBV19,NA,TRBJ2-5
CASSQDVRGGARGQPQHF,TGCGCCAGCAGCCAAGATGTTAGAGGGGGGGCTAGGGGTCAGCCCCAGCATTTT,NA,TRBV4-3,NA,TRBJ1-5